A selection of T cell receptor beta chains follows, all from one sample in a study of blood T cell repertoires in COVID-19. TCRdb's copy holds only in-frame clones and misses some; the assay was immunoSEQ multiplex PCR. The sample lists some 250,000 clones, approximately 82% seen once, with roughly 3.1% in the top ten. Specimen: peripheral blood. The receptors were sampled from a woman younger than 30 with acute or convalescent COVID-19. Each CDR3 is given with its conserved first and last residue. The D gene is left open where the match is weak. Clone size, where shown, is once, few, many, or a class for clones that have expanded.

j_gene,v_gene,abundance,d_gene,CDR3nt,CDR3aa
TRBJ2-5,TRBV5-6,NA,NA,TGTGCCAGCAGCTTGGTAGCGGAACAAGAGACCCAGTACTTC,CASSLVAEQETQYF
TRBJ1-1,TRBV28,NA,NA,TGTGCCAGCATCACCACGAGGAACGGAGGAGCTTTCTTT,CASITTRNGGAFF
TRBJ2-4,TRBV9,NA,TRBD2,TGTGCCAGCAGCGCGAGCAGGGAGGGCAAAAACATTCAGTACTTC,CASSASREGKNIQYF
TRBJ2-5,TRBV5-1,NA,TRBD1,TGCGCCAGCAGCTTCCGGGACAGCCTGAGAGAGACCCAGTACTTC,CASSFRDSLRETQYF
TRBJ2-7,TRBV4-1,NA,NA,TGCGCCAGCAGCCAAGGACAGACCTACGAGCAGTACTTC,CASSQGQTYEQYF
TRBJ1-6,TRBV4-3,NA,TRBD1,TGCGCCAGCAGCCAAGCCGGGACAGGGTCTTATAATTCACCCCTCCACTTT,CASSQAGTGSYNSPLHF
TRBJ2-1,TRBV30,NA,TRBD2,TGTGCCTGGAGTGTAGGGGGACTAGCGGGAGTTGCCTACAATGAGCAGTTCTTC,CAWSVGGLAGVAYNEQFF
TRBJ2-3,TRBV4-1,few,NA,TGCGCCAGCAGCCAGGAGAGTAGACCCTCCACAGATACGCAGTATTTT,CASSQESRPSTDTQYF
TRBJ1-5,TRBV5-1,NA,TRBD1,TGCGCCAGCAGCCCGGGGACAGGGGTTCGTCAGCCCCAGCATTTT,CASSPGTGVRQPQHF
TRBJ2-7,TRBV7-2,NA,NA,TGTGCCAGCAGCTTAAGACAGGACCCCTACGAGCAGTACTTC,CASSLRQDPYEQYF
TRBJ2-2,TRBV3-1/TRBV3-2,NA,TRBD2,TGTGCCAGCAGCCAAGATTTGGGGGGAGGGAGCGATCGGGGAGCTGTTTTT,CASSQDLGGGSDRGAVF
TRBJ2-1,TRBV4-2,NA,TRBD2,TGTGCCAGCAGCCCCACTAGCGATGAGCAGTTCTTC,CASSPTSDEQFF
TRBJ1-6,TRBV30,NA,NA,TGTGCCTGGAGTGGTGTAACAGGCAGCTCCTATAATTCACCCCTCCACTTT,CAWSGVTGSSYNSPLHF
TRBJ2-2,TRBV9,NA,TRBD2,TGTGCCAGCAGCGTAGAGACTAGCGGGAGCGCGAACACCGGGGAGCTGTTTTTT,CASSVETSGSANTGELFF
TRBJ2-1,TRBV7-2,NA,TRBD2,TGTGCCAGCAGCGGCGGGGGGGCGGCTTCAACCTACAATGAGCAGTTCTTC,CASSGGGAASTYNEQFF
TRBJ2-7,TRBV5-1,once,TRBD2,TGCGCCAGCAGCGGATTAGCGGGACCCTACGAGCAGTACTTC,CASSGLAGPYEQYF
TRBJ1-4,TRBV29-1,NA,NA,TGCAGCGTTGAAGTGGGGCAGAATGAAAAACTGTTTTTT,CSVEVGQNEKLFF
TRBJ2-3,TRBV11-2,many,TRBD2,TGTGCCAGCAGCTTAGGCTGGACTAGGGCGCAGTATTTT,CASSLGWTRAQYF
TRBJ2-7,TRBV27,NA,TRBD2,TGTGCCAGCAGTTTAGGACTAGCGGGATTGGGCTACGAGCAGTACTTC,CASSLGLAGLGYEQYF
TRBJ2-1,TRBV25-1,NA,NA,TGTGCCAGCCAGACAGACAATGAGCAGTTCTTC,CASQTDNEQFF
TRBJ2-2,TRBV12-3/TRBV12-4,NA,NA,TGTGCCAGCAGTTTCGGCGGAACCGGGGAGCTGTTTTTT,CASSFGGTGELFF
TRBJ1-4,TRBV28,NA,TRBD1,TGTGCCAGCAGTAGTCCGGGACAGTCAAATGAAAAACTGTTTTTT,CASSSPGQSNEKLFF
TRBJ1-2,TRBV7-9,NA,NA,TGTGCCGGTACCATTCGGGGGGCAGGAGGCTACACCTTC,CAGTIRGAGGYTF
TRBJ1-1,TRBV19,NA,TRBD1,TGTGCCAGTAGTATTTTTGGGGACAGGGCCCGTGAGGGCACTGAAGCTTTCTTT,CASSIFGDRAREGTEAFF
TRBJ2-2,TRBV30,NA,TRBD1,TGTGCTTCACCCCGACAGGGGAGGACCGGGGAGCTGTTTTTT,CASPRQGRTGELFF
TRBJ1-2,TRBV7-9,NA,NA,TGTGCCAGCAGCTCCGGACAGAACTATGGCTACACCTTC,CASSSGQNYGYTF
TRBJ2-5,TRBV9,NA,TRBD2,TGTGCCAGCAGGAGGAGGGTCGTGCGGGAGGGCCTTGAGACCCAGTACTTC,CASRRRVVREGLETQYF
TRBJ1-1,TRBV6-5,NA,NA,TGTGCCAGCGGCAAACCGGGGTGGGAGGGAGAAGCTTTCTTT,CASGKPGWEGEAFF
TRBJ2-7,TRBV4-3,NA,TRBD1,TGCGCCAGCAGCCCAAACCTGGGACAGTACGAGCAGTACTTC,CASSPNLGQYEQYF
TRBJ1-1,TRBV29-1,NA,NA,TGCAGCGTTCTGAGGGCCCCCCTGAACACTGAAGCTTTCTTT,CSVLRAPLNTEAFF
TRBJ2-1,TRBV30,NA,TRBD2,TGTGCCTGGACTAGCGGGAGAGGTAATGAGCAGTTCTTC,CAWTSGRGNEQFF
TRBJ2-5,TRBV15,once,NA,TGTGCCACCAGCTCGACAGGAAAAGAGACCCAGTACTTC,CATSSTGKETQYF
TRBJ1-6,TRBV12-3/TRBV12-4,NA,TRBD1,TGTGCCACCAGACAGGGATTCAATTCACCCCTCCACTTT,CATRQGFNSPLHF
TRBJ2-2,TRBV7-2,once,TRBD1,TGTGCCAGCAGCTTCAGGGGGCCCCACGAACTGTTTTTT,CASSFRGPHELFF
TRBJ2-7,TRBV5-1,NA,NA,TGCGCCAGCAGCTCCACTAGCCTAATCTCCTACGAGCAGTACTTC,CASSSTSLISYEQYF
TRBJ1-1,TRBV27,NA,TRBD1,TGTGCCAGCAGGCGGGACAGGGGGGATGGGGCTTTCTTT,CASRRDRGDGAFF
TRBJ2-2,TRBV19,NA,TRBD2,TGTGCCAGTAGTATAGGACTAGCGGACTTCAGCAGGGAGCTGTTTTTT,CASSIGLADFSRELFF
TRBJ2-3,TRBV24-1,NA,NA,TGTGCCACCAGTGATTTGGAGTTACCGGATACGCAGTATTTT,CATSDLELPDTQYF
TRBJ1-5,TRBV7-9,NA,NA,TGTGCCAGCAGCTTAGACTCTTGGGAGTCAAGCAATCAGCCCCAGCATTTT,CASSLDSWESSNQPQHF
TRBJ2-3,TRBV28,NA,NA,TGTGCCAGCAGTTTTGCTAACAGGGGCACAGATACGCAGTATTTT,CASSFANRGTDTQYF
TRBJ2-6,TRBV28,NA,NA,TGTGCCAGCAGTTGGGCGCAGGGGGGGGCCAACGTCCTGACTTTC,CASSWAQGGANVLTF
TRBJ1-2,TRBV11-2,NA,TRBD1,TGTGCCAGCAGCTTAGTTAAGGGACAGATCTATGGCTACACCTTC,CASSLVKGQIYGYTF
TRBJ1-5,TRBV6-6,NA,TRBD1,TGTGCCAGCACAGGGGGCGGTCAGCCCCAGCATTTT,CASTGGGQPQHF
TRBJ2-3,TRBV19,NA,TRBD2,TGTGCCAGTAGTATCTTCCCCGGACTAGCGGGATTTACAGATACGCAGTATTTT,CASSIFPGLAGFTDTQYF
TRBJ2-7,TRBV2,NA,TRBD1,TGTGCCAGCAGTGATAGGACAGGGGGCTTCCACGAGCAGTACTTC,CASSDRTGGFHEQYF
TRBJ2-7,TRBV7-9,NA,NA,TGTGCCAGCAGGGGGGACTTTAGCTACGAGCAGTACTTC,CASRGDFSYEQYF
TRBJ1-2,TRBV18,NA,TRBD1,TGTGCCAGCTCACCAGAGACAGGGGGCGGCTCGTTCGGCTACACCTTC,CASSPETGGGSFGYTF
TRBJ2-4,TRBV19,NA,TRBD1,TGTGCCAGTAGCCCGAGGGGGCCTATAGCCAAAAACATTCAGTACTTC,CASSPRGPIAKNIQYF
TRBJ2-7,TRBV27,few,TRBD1,TGTGCCAGCAGTGGGGGACAGGGTCTGAGGGAGCAGTACTTC,CASSGGQGLREQYF
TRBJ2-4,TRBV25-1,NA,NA,TGTGCCAGCAGTGTGGGGCGGTTAGCCAAAAACATTCAGTACTTC,CASSVGRLAKNIQYF
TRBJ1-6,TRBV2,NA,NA,TGTGCCAGCAGTCCCAGGGTTTCTAATTCACCCCTCCACTTT,CASSPRVSNSPLHF
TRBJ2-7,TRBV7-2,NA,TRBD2,TGTGCCAGCAGCTTAGTGGCGGGAGAGTTTATAGGCTACGAGCAGTACTTC,CASSLVAGEFIGYEQYF
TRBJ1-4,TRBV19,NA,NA,TGTGCCAGTAGTCCCCTCGGGACACAAAAACTGTTTTTT,CASSPLGTQKLFF
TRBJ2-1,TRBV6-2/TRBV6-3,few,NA,TGTGCCAGCAGTCAGCGAGGGAGCTCCTACAATGAGCAGTTCTTC,CASSQRGSSYNEQFF
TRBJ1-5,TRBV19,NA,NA,TGTGCCAGTAGAGACTTGGGTGTCGGCAATCAGCCCCAGCATTTT,CASRDLGVGNQPQHF